Reported below is one TCR beta chain. This sample is part of a study of blood T cell repertoires in COVID-19. TCRdb's table, derived via immunoSEQ multiplex PCR, lists solely in-frame clones and lacks some. The data show roughly 220,000 clones, with about 86% seen just once and roughly 10% held by the top ten. Patients from Seattle were sampled longitudinally, starting during active infection. CDR1 and CDR2 from the germline V gene are SNHLY and FYNNEI. The CDR3 extends over 13 amino acids. Trimming left V 6 bases short and J 6 bases short, with 12 bases between. The chain carries TRBV2 and TRBJ1-5; a weak D match, TRBD1 (6 bases). Sequencing was done on a sample of peripheral blood. The receptor comes from a woman in her forties or fifties with COVID-19, enrolled during active disease. The CDR3 nucleotides read TGTGCCAGCAGAAGGATACAGGGTCAGCCCCAGCATTTT. It encodes CASRRIQGQPQHF.